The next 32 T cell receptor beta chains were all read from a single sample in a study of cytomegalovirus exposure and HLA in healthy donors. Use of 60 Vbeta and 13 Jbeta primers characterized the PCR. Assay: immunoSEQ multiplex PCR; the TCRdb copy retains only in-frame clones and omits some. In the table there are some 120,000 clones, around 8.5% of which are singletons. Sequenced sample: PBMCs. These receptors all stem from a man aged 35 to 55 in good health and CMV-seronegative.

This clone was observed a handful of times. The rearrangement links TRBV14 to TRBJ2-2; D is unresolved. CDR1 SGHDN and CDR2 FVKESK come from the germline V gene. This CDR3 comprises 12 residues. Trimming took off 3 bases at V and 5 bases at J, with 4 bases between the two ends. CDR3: CASSQRTGELFF. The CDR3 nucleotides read TGTGCCAGCAGCCAGCGGACCGGGGAGCTGTTTTTT.

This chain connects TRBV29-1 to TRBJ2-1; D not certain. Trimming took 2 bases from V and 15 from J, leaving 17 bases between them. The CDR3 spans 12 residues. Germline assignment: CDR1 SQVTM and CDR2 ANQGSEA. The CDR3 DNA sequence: TGCAGCGTTGAAATTGTGGCTTCCCGATGGTTCTTC. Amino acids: CSVEIVASRWFF.

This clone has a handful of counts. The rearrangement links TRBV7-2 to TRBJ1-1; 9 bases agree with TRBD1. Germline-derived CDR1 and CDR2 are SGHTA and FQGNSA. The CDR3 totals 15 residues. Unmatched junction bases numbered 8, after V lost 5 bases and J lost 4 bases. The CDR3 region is CASSATSTGGTEAFF. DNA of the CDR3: TGTGCCAGCAGCGCTACATCGACAGGGGGCACTGAAGCTTTCTTT.

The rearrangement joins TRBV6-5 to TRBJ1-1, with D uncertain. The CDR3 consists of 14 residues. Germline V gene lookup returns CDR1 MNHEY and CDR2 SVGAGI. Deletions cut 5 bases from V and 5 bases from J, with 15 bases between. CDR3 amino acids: CASSAGRLVTEAFF. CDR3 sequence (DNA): TGTGCCAGCAGTGCCGGCAGGTTGGTGACTGAAGCTTTCTTT.

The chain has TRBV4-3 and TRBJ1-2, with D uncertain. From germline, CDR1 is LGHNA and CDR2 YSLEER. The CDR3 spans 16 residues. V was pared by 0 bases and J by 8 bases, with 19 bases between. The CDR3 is CASSQERVGLGDGYTF. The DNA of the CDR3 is TGCGCCAGCAGCCAAGAGAGGGTAGGGCTAGGCGACGGCTACACCTTC.

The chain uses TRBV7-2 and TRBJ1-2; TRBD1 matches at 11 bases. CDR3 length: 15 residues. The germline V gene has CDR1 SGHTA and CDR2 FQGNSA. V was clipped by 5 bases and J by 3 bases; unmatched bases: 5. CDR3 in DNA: TGTGCCAGCAGCCCGGGACAGGGGGTTCACTATGGCTACACCTTC. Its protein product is CASSPGQGVHYGYTF. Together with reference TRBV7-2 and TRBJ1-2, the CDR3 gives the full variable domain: GAGVSQSPSNKVTEKGKDVELRCDPISGHTALYWYRQSLGQGLEFLIYFQGNSAPDKSGLPSDRFSAERTGGSVSTLTIQRTQQEDSAVYLCASSPGQGVHYGYTFGSGTRLTVV.

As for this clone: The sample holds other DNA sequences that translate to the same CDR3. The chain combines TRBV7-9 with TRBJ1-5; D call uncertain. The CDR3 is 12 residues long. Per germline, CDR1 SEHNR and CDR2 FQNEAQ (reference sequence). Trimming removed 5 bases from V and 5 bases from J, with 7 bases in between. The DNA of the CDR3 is TGTGCCAGCAGCCTCCCCGATCAGCCCCAGCATTTT. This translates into CASSLPDQPQHF.

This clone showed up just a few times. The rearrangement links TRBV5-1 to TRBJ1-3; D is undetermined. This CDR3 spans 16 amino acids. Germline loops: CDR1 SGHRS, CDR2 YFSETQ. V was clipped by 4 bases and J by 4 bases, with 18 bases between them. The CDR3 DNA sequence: TGCGCCAGCAGCCCTAACCTCACGGTCTCCGGAAACACCATATATTTT. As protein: CASSPNLTVSGNTIYF. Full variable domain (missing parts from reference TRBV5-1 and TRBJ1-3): KAGVTQTPRYLIKTRGQQVTLSCSPISGHRSVSWYQQTPGQGLQFLFEYFSETQRNKGNFPGRFSGRQFSNSRSEMNVSTLELGDSALYLCASSPNLTVSGNTIYFGEGSWLTVV.

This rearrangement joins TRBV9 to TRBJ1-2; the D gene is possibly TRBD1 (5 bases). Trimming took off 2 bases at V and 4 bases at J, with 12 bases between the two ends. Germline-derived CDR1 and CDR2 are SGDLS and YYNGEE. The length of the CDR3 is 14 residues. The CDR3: CASSVLAGPYGYTF. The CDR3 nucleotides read TGTGCCAGCAGCGTGCTCGCAGGGCCCTATGGCTACACCTTC.

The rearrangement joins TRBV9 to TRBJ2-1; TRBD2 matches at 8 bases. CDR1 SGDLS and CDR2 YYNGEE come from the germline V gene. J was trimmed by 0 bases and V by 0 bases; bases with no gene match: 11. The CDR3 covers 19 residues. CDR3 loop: CASSVGGAGGSSSYNEQFF. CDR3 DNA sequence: TGTGCCAGCAGCGTAGGTGGGGCGGGGGGCTCAAGCTCCTACAATGAGCAGTTCTTC.

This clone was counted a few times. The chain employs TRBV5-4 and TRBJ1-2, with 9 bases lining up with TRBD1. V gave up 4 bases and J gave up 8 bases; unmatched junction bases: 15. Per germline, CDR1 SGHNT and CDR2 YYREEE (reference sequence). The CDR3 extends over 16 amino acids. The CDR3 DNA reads TGTGCCAGCAGCCCTCGTGGGACAGGGAACCCGTGGGGCTACACCTTC. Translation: CASSPRGTGNPWGYTF.

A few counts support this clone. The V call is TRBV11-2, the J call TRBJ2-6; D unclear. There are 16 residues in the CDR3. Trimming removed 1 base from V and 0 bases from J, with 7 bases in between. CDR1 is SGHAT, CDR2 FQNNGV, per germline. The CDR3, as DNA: TGTGCCAGCAGCTTAGTATCGGGCTCTGGGGCCAACGTCCTGACTTTC. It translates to CASSLVSGSGANVLTF.

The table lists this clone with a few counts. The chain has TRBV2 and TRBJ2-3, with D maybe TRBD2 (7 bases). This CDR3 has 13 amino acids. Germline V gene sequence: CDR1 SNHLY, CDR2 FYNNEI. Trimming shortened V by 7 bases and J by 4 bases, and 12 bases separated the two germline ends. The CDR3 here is CASTGGPPDTQYF. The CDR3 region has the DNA TGTGCCAGCACGGGGGGCCCCCCAGATACGCAGTATTTT. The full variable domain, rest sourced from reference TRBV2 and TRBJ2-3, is EPEVTQTPSHQVTQMGQEVILRCVPISNHLYFYWYRQILGQKVEFLVSFYNNEISEKSEIFDDQFSVERPDGSNFTLKIRSTKLEDSAMYFCASTGGPPDTQYFGPGTRLTVL.

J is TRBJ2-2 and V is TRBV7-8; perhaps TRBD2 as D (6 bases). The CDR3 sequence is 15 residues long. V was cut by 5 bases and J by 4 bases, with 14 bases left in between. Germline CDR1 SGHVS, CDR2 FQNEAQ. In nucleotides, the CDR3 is TGTGCCAGCAGCCCCGGGGGAATAGGCACCGGGGAGCTGTTTTTT. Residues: CASSPGGIGTGELFF.

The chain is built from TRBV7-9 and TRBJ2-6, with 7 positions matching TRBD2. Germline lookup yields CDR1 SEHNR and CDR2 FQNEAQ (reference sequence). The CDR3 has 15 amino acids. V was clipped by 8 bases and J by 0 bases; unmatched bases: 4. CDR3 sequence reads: CASCWGGSGANVLTF. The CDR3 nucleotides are TGTGCCAGCTGCTGGGGGGGCTCTGGGGCCAACGTCCTGACTTTC. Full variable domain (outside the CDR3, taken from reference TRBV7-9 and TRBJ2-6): DTGVSQNPRHKITKRGQNVTFRCDPISEHNRLYWYRQTLGQGPEFLTYFQNEAQLEKSRLLSDRFSAERPKGSFSTLEIQRTEQGDSAMYLCASCWGGSGANVLTFGAGSRLTVL.

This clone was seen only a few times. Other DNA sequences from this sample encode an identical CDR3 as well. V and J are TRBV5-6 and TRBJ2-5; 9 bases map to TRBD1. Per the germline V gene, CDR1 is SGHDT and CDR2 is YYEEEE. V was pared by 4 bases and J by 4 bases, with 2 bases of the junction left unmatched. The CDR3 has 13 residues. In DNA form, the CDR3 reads TGTGCCAGCAGCCCGACAGGGGGAGAGACCCAGTACTTC. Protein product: CASSPTGGETQYF.

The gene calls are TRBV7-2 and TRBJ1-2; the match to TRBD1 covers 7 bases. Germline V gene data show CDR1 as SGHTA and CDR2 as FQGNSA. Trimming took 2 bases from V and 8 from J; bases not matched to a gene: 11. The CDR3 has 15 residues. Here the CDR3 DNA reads TGTGCCAGCAGCTTATTACAGGGGAGTATCTTAGGCTACACCTTC. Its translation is CASSLLQGSILGYTF.

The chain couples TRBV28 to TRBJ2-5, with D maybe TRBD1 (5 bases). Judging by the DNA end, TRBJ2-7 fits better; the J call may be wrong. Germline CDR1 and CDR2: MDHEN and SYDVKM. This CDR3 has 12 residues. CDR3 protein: CASSRQNYEQYF. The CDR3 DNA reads TGTGCCAGCAGTAGACAGAACTACGAGCAGTACTTC.

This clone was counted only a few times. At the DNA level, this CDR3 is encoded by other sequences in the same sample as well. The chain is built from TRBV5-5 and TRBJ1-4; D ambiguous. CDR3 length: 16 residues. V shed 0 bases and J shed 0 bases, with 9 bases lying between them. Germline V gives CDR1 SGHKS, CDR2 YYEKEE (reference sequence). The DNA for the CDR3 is TGTGCCAGCAGCTTGGGAGCGTCTCCAACTAATGAAAAACTGTTTTTT. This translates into CASSLGASPTNEKLFF.

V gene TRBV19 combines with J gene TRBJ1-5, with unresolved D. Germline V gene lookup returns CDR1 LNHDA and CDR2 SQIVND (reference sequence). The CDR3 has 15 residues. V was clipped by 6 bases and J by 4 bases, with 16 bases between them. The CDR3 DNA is TGTGCCAGTAGAGCGGAACTGTTCTTAAATCAGCCCCAGCATTTT. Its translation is CASRAELFLNQPQHF.

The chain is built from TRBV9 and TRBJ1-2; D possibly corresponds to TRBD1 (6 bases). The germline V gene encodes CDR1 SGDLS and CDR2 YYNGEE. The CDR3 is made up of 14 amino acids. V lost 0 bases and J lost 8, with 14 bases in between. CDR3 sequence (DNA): TGTGCCAGCAGCGTAGGGCCAGGGGAGAGGGGCTACACCTTC. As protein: CASSVGPGERGYTF.

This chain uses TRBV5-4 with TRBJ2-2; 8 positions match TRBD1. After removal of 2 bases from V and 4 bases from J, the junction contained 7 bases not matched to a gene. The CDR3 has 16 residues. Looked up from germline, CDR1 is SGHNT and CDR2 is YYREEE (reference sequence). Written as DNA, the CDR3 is TGTGCCAGCAGCTTAAAGACAGGGGTTATCACCGGGGAGCTGTTTTTT. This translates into CASSLKTGVITGELFF.

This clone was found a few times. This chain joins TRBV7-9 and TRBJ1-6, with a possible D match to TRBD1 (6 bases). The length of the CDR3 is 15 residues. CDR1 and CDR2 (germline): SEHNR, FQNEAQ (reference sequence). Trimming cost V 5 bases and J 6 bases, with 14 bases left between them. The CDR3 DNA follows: TGTGCCAGCAGCATTTACAGGGATGGTAATTCACCCCTCCACTTT. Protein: CASSIYRDGNSPLHF.

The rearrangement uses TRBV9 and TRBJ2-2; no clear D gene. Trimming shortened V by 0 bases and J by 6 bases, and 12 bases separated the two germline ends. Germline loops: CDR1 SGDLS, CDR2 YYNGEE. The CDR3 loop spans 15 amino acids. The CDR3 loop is CASSVGPFFAGELFF. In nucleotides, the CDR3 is TGTGCCAGCAGCGTAGGTCCTTTTTTTGCCGGGGAGCTGTTTTTT. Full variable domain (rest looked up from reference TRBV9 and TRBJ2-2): DSGVTQTPKHLITATGQRVTLRCSPRSGDLSVYWYQQSLDQGLQFLIQYYNGEERAKGNILERFSAQQFPDLHSELNLSSLELGDSALYFCASSVGPFFAGELFFGEGSRLTVL.

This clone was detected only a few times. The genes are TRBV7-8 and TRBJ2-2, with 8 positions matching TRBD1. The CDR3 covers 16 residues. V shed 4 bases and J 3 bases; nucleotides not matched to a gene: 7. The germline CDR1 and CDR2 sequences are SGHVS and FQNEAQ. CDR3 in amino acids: CASSSGGRGYTGELFF. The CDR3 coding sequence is TGTGCCAGCAGCTCAGGGGGCCGGGGGTACACCGGGGAGCTGTTTTTT.

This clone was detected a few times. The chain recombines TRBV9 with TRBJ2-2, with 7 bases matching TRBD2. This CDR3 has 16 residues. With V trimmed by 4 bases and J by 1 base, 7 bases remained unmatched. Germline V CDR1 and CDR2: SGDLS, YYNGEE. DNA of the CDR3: TGTGCCAGCAGCCCGGGGGGTAGGGGGAACACCGGGGAGCTGTTTTTT. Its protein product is CASSPGGRGNTGELFF.

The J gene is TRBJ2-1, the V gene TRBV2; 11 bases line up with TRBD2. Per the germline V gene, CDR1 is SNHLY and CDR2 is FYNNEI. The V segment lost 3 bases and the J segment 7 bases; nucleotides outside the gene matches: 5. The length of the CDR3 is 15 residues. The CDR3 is CASSEVTSGVNEQFF. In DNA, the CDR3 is TGTGCCAGCAGTGAGGTGACTAGCGGGGTTAATGAGCAGTTCTTC.

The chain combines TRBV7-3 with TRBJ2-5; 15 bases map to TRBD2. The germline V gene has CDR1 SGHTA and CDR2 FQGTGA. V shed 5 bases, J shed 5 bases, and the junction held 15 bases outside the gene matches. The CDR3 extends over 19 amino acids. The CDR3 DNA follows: TGTGCCAGCAGCCCCCAAACCGGGACTAGCGGGGGGCCCGGGGAGACCCAGTACTTC. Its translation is CASSPQTGTSGGPGETQYF. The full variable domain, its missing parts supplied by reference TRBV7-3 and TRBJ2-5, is GAGVSQTPSNKVTEKGKYVELRCDPISGHTALYWYRQSLGQGPEFLIYFQGTGAADDSGLPNDRFFAVRPEGSVSTLKIQRTERGDSAVYLCASSPQTGTSGGPGETQYFGPGTRLLVL.

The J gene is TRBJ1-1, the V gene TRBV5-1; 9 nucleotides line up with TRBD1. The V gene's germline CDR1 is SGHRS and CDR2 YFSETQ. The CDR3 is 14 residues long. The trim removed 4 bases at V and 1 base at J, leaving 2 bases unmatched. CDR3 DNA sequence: TGCGCCAGCAGCCGGGGACAGGGGAACACTGAAGCTTTCTTT. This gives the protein CASSRGQGNTEAFF.

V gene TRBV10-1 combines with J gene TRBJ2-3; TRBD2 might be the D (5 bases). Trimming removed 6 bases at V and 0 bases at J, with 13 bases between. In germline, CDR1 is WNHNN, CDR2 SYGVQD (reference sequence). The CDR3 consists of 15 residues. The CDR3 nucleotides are TGCGCCAGCAGCGGACCGGGAACTAGCACAGATACGCAGTATTTT. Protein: CASSGPGTSTDTQYF.

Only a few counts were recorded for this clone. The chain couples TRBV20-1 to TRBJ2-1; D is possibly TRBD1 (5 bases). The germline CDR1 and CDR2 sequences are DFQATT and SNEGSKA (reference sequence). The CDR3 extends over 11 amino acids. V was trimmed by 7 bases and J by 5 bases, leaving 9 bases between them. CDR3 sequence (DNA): TGCAGTGGACAGACCCACAATGAGCAGTTCTTC. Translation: CSGQTHNEQFF.

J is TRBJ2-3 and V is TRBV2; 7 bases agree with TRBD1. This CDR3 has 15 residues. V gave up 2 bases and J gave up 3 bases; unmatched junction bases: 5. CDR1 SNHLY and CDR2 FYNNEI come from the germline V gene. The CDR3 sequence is CASSESRTGTDTQYF. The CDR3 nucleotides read TGTGCCAGCAGTGAATCGAGGACAGGTACAGATACGCAGTATTTT.